Shown below are 27 T cell receptor beta chains from a single sample sequenced in a study of PD-L1 blockade in urothelial cancer. Here immunoSEQ multiplex PCR was the method, and the copy in TCRdb shows in-frame clones only, minus some. The sample includes about 57,000 clones, about 86% seen only once; the top ten take 2.5% to 3%. The starting material was PBMCs, obtained around atezolizumab (anti-PD-L1) treatment. The receptors come from a man aged 45-60 years with urothelial cancer.

V is TRBV5-6 and J is TRBJ1-3; D is ambiguous. Trimming took 0 bases from V and 4 from J, leaving 2 bases between them. Germline CDR1 and CDR2: SGHDT and YYEEEE. This CDR3 contains 12 residues. For the CDR3, the DNA is TGTGCCAGCAGCTTGGTAGGAAACACCATATATTTT. Translated: CASSLVGNTIYF.

V gene TRBV18 combines with J gene TRBJ1-3; 8 nucleotides line up with TRBD1. CDR3 length equals 16 residues. Per germline, CDR1 KGHSH and CDR2 LQKENI. V gave up 5 bases and J gave up 1 base; unmatched junction bases: 7. The CDR3 DNA reads as TGTGCCAGCTCAGAAGGACAGGGAAGGTCTGGAAACACCATATATTTT. Translated, it gives CASSEGQGRSGNTIYF.

The V gene is TRBV28, the J gene TRBJ1-6; D may be TRBD1 (6 bases). V was trimmed by 5 bases and J by 9 bases, leaving 11 bases between them. Germline V gene data show CDR1 as MDHEN and CDR2 as SYDVKM. The CDR3 totals 13 residues. This chain's CDR3 is CASSPDRLSPLHF. Written as DNA, the CDR3 is TGTGCCAGCAGTCCGGACAGACTTTCACCCCTCCACTTT.

This chain connects TRBV11-1 to TRBJ2-1, with 9 bases lining up with TRBD2. Germline V gene data show CDR1 as SGHAT and CDR2 as FQDESV (reference sequence). V shed 1 base, J shed 8 bases, and the junction held 12 bases outside the gene matches. The CDR3 is 17 amino acids. The chain's CDR3 is CASSLEYAGGPSDEQFF. The CDR3, as DNA: TGTGCCAGCAGCTTAGAGTATGCGGGAGGGCCCAGCGATGAGCAGTTCTTC.

J is TRBJ2-7 and V is TRBV6-8; D remains unclear. V lost 2 bases to trimming and J lost 1 base, with 3 bases between them. This CDR3 has 12 residues. Germline CDR1 MNHGY, CDR2 SAAAGT. For the CDR3, the DNA is TGTGCCAGCAGTTACCATTCCTACGAGCAGTACTTC. This encodes CASSYHSYEQYF.

The V and J genes are TRBV7-2 and TRBJ2-7; TRBD1 aligns across 7 bases. The CDR3 has 15 residues. The trim removed 6 bases at V and 0 bases at J, leaving 8 bases unmatched. Germline CDR1 SGHTA, CDR2 FQGNSA. The CDR3 DNA is TGTGCCAGCAGTCGGGACAGCCACGCCTCCTACGAGCAGTACTTC. It specifies CASSRDSHASYEQYF.

The CDR3 coding sequence is TGTGCCTGGAGTGTAAGGAAACAGGGATTTTTGTCCTATAATTCACCCCTCCACTTT. As protein: CAWSVRKQGFLSYNSPLHF. The rearrangement uses TRBV30 and TRBJ1-6; maybe TRBD1 (6 bases). The germline gives CDR1 GTSNPN, CDR2 SVGIG (reference sequence). CDR3 length: 19 residues. Trimming shortened V by 0 bases and J by 1 base, and 19 bases separated the two germline ends.

The V and J genes are TRBV19 and TRBJ2-7; the match to TRBD1 covers 7 bases. The CDR3 totals 13 residues. V gave up 5 bases and J gave up 3 bases; unmatched junction bases: 4. CDR1 is LNHDA and CDR2 is SQIVND in the germline V gene (reference sequence). CDR3 bases: TGTGCCAGTAGTCACAGGGGAGTCTACGAGCAGTACTTC. Amino acid sequence: CASSHRGVYEQYF.

About this clone: Within the sample, other DNA sequences also encode this same CDR3. The chain links TRBV5-1 to TRBJ2-3; D is uncertain. V was cut by 4 bases and J by 0 bases, with 6 bases left in between. The CDR3 sequence is 13 residues long. CDR1 is SGHRS and CDR2 is YFSETQ in the germline V gene. Written as DNA, the CDR3 is TGCGCCAGCAGCCCGACAAGCACAGATACGCAGTATTTT. Translating gives CASSPTSTDTQYF.

This clone has more than one count but fewer than ten. V gene TRBV28 combines with J gene TRBJ2-7; the D gene is possibly TRBD1 (5 bases). Trimming left V 3 bases short and J 2 bases short, with 11 bases between. Looked up from germline, CDR1 is MDHEN and CDR2 is SYDVKM. This CDR3 is 14 amino acids long. As DNA, the CDR3 is TGTGCCAGCAGTTTTTCGCAGGGTACCTACGAGCAGTACTTC. Translation: CASSFSQGTYEQYF.

The chain joins TRBV9 to TRBJ2-7, with D unclear. V gave up 0 bases and J gave up 0 bases, with 7 bases separating them. The CDR3 extends over 14 amino acids. Germline V lookup: CDR1 SGDLS, CDR2 YYNGEE. The CDR3: CASSVGASSYEQYF. The DNA of the CDR3 is TGTGCCAGCAGCGTAGGAGCAAGCTCCTACGAGCAGTACTTC.

The chain uses TRBV5-1 and TRBJ1-6; 7 bases are a match to TRBD1. The CDR3 length is 15 residues. J gave up 7 bases and V 0 bases, and 4 bases lay outside the gene matches. Germline CDR1 and CDR2: SGHRS and YFSETQ. The CDR3 bases are TGCGCCAGCAGCTTGGGACAGGGCGACAATTCACCCCTCCACTTT. Translated: CASSLGQGDNSPLHF.

This clone has only a few counts. The V call is TRBV19, the J call TRBJ2-5; D gene ambiguous. This CDR3 has 15 amino acids. Per the germline V gene, CDR1 is LNHDA and CDR2 is SQIVND (reference sequence). Trimming took off 5 bases at V and 1 base at J, with 14 bases between the two ends. This CDR3 reads CASSPFSPPQETQYF. The CDR3 nucleotides are TGTGCCAGTAGTCCGTTTAGTCCTCCCCAAGAGACCCAGTACTTC.

The chain employs TRBV19 and TRBJ2-7, with TRBD2 identical over 11 bases. Looked up from germline, CDR1 is LNHDA and CDR2 is SQIVND (reference sequence). This CDR3 has 16 amino acids. The J segment lost 7 bases and the V segment lost 5 bases, leaving 13 bases of the junction unmatched. The CDR3 region is CASSFTSGSGRGEQYF. As DNA, the CDR3 is TGTGCCAGTAGTTTTACTAGCGGGAGCGGGAGAGGTGAGCAGTACTTC.

This chain uses TRBV6-4 with TRBJ1-5; a possible D gene is TRBD1 (5 bases). Germline V gene lookup returns CDR1 MRHNA and CDR2 SNTAGT. The CDR3 has 14 amino acids. Trimming took 6 bases from V and 3 from J, leaving 12 bases between them. CDR3 DNA: TGTGCCAGCAGCCTCGACAGCGACAATCAGCCCCAGCATTTT. Encoded protein: CASSLDSDNQPQHF.

This clone was seen more than once but under ten times. The chain joins TRBV30 to TRBJ2-5; 10 bases are shared with TRBD2. The CDR3 contains 15 residues. From germline, CDR1 is GTSNPN and CDR2 SVGIG (reference sequence). V gave up 0 bases and J gave up 3 bases; unmatched junction bases: 4. The CDR3 is CAWSVGLADKETQYF. The CDR3 nucleotides are TGTGCCTGGAGTGTAGGACTAGCGGATAAAGAGACCCAGTACTTC.

The J gene is TRBJ2-7, the V gene TRBV21-1; the D call TRBD2 from the table was never checked on the DNA. TRBV21-1 is labeled a pseudogene. This CDR3 has 12 residues. The chain's CDR3 is CASSKQATKQYF. For the CDR3, the DNA is TGTGCCAGCAGCAAACAAGCTACGAAGCAGTACTTC.

This clone was seen a handful of times. The rearrangement links TRBV5-1 to TRBJ1-3, with unresolved D. Germline CDR1 SGHRS, CDR2 YFSETQ. Trimming shortened V by 0 bases and J by 3 bases, and 13 bases separated the two germline ends. The length of the CDR3 is 16 residues. The CDR3 DNA is TGCGCCAGCAGCTTGGATCCCACCCGAGGTGGAAACACCATATATTTT. Translating it yields CASSLDPTRGGNTIYF.

The table lists this clone with a count of one. The rearrangement links TRBV12-5 to TRBJ2-5; 8 positions match TRBD2. Germline trimming cut 5 bases from V and 3 bases from J; bases unmatched to any gene: 11. CDR3 length: 16 amino acids. Germline V gives CDR1 LGHNT, CDR2 FRNRAP. In nucleotides, the CDR3 is TGTGCTAGTGGTCCTGGTATTGGCGGGAGGAAAGAGACCCAGTACTTC. It yields the protein CASGPGIGGRKETQYF.

The V and J genes are TRBV5-4 and TRBJ2-5; TRBD1 matches at 11 bases. The CDR3 is made up of 14 amino acids. Germline CDR1 reads SGHNT; CDR2 reads YYREEE (reference sequence). V lost 4 bases and J lost 5; bases outside the gene matches: 4. The CDR3 loop is CASSRTGGRETQYF. The CDR3 bases are TGTGCCAGCAGCCGGACAGGGGGCAGGGAGACCCAGTACTTC.

The V call is TRBV10-1, the J call TRBJ2-3; 10 positions match TRBD2. CDR1 is WNHNN, CDR2 SYGVQD, per germline (reference sequence). Trimming cost V 7 bases and J 5 bases; bases outside gene matches: 3. This CDR3 is 13 amino acids long. CDR3 nucleotide sequence: TGCGCCAGCACTAGCGGGAGTATAGATACGCAGTATTTT. Its protein product is CASTSGSIDTQYF.

This chain connects TRBV2 to TRBJ1-6; the match to TRBD1 covers 8 bases. After removal of 5 bases from V and 5 bases from J, the junction contained 8 bases not matched to a gene. CDR3 length: 16 amino acids. Germline lookup yields CDR1 SNHLY and CDR2 FYNNEI. DNA for the CDR3: TGTGCCAGCAGTCGGGACAGGCGGGGAAATAATTCACCCCTCCACTTT. Its protein is CASSRDRRGNNSPLHF.

The J gene is TRBJ2-7, the V gene TRBV7-9; maybe TRBD2 (6 bases). Trimming removed 4 bases at V and 4 bases at J, with 17 bases between. This CDR3 is built from 15 residues. Per germline, CDR1 SEHNR and CDR2 FQNEAQ (reference sequence). The CDR3 spells CASSSVGGAGYEQYF. In DNA form, the CDR3 reads TGTGCCAGCAGCTCGGTCGGTGGGGCGGGATACGAGCAGTACTTC.

Here the CDR3 reads CASSVGQGAMNTEAFF. The CDR3 bases are TGTGCCAGCAGCGTAGGACAGGGGGCCATGAACACTGAAGCTTTCTTT. V usage is TRBV9 and J usage is TRBJ1-1, with 10 nucleotides matching TRBD1. CDR3 length equals 16 residues. Germline CDR1 and CDR2: SGDLS and YYNGEE. The junction had 2 bases not matched to a gene; V was cut back by 0 bases and J by 0 bases.

The chain has TRBV5-1 and TRBJ1-1, with TRBD1 matching 7 bases. Germline lookup yields CDR1 SGHRS and CDR2 YFSETQ. The CDR3 loop spans 13 amino acids. With V trimmed by 0 bases and J by 11 bases, 7 bases remained unmatched. In nucleotides, the CDR3 is TGCGCCAGCAGCTTGGATTTAACAGGGGTTGCTTTCTTT. Translated: CASSLDLTGVAFF.

The CDR3 is CASSLDSGLAGEYF. CDR3 sequence (DNA): TGTGCCAGCAGCTTAGATTCCGGGCTAGCGGGAGAGTACTTC. The chain employs TRBV11-2 and TRBJ2-7; 10 bases line up with TRBD2. The junction had 7 bases not matched to a gene; V was cut back by 0 bases and J by 11 bases. CDR1 and CDR2 from the germline V gene are SGHAT and FQNNGV. The CDR3 totals 14 residues. The variable domain in full, completed from reference TRBV11-2 and TRBJ2-7, reads EAGVAQSPRYKIIEKRQSVAFWCNPISGHATLYWYQQILGQGPKLLIQFQNNGVVDDSQLPKDRFSAERLKGVDSTLKIQPAKLEDSAVYLCASSLDSGLAGEYFGPGTRLTVT.

This clone was seen a handful of times. The chain is built from TRBV7-9 and TRBJ2-7, with 7 bases fitting TRBD1. The junction had 8 bases not matched to a gene; V was cut back by 2 bases and J by 7 bases. The CDR3 extends over 14 amino acids. CDR1 and CDR2 from the germline V gene are SEHNR and FQNEAQ (reference sequence). The CDR3 loop reads CASSLSGTVAEQYF. The CDR3 DNA is TGTGCCAGCAGCTTAAGTGGGACAGTCGCAGAGCAGTACTTC.